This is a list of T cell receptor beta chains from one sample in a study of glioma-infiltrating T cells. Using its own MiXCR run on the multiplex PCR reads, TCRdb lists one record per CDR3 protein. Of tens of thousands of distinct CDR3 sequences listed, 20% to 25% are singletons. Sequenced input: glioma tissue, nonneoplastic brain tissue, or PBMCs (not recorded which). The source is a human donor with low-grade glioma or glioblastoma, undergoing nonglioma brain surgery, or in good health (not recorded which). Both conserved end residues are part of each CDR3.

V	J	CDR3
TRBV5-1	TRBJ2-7	CASSLVGTGLYEQYF
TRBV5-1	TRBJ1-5	CASSLGQDQPQHF
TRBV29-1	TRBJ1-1	CSVGELLGQGIRHTEAFF
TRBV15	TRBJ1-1	CATSRDQGLAEAFF
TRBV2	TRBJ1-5	CASSEERFSNQPQHF
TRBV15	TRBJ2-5	CATSRDPGSQETQYF
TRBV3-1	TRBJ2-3	CASSQLGGSTDTQYF
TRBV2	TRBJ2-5	CASSEESGPQETQYF
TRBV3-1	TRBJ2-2	CASSLQGTSNTGELFF
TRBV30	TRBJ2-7	CAWSVRINEQYF
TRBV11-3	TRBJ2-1	CASSLHTGYNEQFF
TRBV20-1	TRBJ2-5	CSVQPTAKETQYF
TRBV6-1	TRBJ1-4	CASSLAWGEKLFF
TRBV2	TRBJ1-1	CASRSWGAGMNTEAFF
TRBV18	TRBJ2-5	CASSPLSDPYQETQYF
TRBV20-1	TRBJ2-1	CSAPAYNEQFF
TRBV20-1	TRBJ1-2	CSAHTGGNYGYTF
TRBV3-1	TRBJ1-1	CASSQTAYNTEAFF
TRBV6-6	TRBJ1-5	CASSSVQVHNQPQHF
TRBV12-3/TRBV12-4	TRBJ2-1	CASSAQGISYNEQFF
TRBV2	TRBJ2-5	CASTSLAGKETQYF
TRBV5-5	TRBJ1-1	CASSPGSGTGTEAFF
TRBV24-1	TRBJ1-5	CATSEVQDENQPQHF
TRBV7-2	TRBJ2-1	CASSLSGGPNEQFF
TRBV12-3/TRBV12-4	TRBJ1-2	CASSFNVRDGYGYTF
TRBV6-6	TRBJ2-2	CASSYSGTGELFF
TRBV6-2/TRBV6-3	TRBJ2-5	CATSLAGVAETQYF
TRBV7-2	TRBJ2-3	CASSGQGIRTDTQYF
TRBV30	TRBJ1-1	CAYTGNTEAFF
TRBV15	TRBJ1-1	CATSKVGTDEAFF
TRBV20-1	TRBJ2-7	CSAPDPHEEQYF
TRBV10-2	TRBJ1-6	CAARQGNNSPLHF
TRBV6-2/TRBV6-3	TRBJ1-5	CASTRQGTQPQHF
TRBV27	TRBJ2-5	CASSSFYGAKETQYF
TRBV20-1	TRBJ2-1	CSARDPSAGSYNEQF
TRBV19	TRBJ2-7	CASSIGTARSYEQYF
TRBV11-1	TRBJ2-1	CASSLASGTGGLNNEQFF
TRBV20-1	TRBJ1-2	CSARDRSYGYTF
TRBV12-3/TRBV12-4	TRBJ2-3	CASSSLAGISTDTQYF
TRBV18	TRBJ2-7	CASPPPERWAEGEQYF
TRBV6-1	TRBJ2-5	CASLVLAKETQYF
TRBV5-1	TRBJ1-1	CASTQSPTVNTEAFF
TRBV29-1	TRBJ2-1	CSVVTQGAGNEQFF
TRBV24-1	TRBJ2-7	CATSDPGTREQYF
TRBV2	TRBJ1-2	CASSGRQNNYGYTF
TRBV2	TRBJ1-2	CASSLTYKTGTGGRGYTF